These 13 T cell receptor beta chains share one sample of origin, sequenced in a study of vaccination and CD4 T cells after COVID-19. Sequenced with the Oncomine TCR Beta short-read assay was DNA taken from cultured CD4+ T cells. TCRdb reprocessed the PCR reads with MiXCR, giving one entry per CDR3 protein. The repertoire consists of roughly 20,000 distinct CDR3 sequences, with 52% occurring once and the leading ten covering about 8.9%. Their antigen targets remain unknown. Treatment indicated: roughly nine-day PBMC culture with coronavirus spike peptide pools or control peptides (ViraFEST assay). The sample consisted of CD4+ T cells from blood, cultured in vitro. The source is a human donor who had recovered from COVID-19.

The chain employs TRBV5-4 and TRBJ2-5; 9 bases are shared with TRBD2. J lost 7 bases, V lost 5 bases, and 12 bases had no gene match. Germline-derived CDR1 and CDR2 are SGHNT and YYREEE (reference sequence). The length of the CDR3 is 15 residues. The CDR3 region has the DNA TGTGCCAGCAGGCGGGAGGGCGGGGAGGCGGGGACCCAGTACTTC. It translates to CASRREGGEAGTQYF.

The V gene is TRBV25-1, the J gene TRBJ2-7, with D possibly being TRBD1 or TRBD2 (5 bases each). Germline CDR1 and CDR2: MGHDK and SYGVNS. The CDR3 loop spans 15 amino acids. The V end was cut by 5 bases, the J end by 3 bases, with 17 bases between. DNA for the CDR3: TGTGCCAGCAGTCCCGCAGGGACCACTCACTACGAGCAGTACTTC. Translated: CASSPAGTTHYEQYF.

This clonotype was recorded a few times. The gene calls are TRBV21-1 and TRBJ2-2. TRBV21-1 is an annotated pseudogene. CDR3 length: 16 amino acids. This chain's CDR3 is CASSKVERASTGELFF. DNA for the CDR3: TGTGCCAGCAGCAAAGTCGAACGGGCAAGCACCGGGGAGCTGTTTTTT.

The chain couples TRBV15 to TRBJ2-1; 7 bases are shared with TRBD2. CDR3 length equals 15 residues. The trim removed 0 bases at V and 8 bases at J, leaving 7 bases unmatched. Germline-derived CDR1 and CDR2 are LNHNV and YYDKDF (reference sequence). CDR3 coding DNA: TGTGCCACCAGCAGAGATACGGGGGGTAAATATGAGCAGTTCTTC. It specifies CATSRDTGGKYEQFF.

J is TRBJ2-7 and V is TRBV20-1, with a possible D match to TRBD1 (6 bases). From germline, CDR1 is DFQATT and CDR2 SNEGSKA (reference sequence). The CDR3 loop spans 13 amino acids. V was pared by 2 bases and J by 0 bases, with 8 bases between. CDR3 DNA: TGCAGTGCTAGAACAGGGAACTCCTACGAGCAGTACTTC. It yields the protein CSARTGNSYEQYF.

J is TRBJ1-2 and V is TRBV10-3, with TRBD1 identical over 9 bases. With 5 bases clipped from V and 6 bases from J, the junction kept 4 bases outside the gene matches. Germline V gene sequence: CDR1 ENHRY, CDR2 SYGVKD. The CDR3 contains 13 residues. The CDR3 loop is CAISIQGAHGYTF. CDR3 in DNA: TGTGCCATCAGTATACAGGGGGCGCATGGCTACACCTTC.

The CDR3 DNA reads TGTGCCAGCAGTTCCTCGACGTGGACCAGCTCCTACAATGAGCAGTTCTTC. This gives the protein CASSSSTWTSSYNEQFF. V usage is TRBV28 and J usage is TRBJ2-1; no clear D gene. Trimming took 4 bases from V and 0 from J, leaving 16 bases between them. Germline V gene sequence: CDR1 MDHEN, CDR2 SYDVKM. The length of the CDR3 is 17 residues.

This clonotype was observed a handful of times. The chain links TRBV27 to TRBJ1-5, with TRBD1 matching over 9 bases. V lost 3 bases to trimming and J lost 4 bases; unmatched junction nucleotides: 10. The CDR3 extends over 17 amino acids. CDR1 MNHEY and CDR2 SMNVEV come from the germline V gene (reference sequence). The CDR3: CASSFMFLGTGNQPQHF. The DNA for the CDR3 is TGTGCCAGCAGTTTTATGTTTTTGGGGACAGGGAATCAGCCCCAGCATTTT.

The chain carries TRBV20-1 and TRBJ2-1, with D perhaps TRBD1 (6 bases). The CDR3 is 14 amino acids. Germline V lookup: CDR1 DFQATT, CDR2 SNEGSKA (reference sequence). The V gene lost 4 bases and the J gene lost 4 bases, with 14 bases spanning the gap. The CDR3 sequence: CSATRDMDYNEQFF. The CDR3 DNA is TGCAGTGCTACCCGGGACATGGATTACAATGAGCAGTTCTTC.

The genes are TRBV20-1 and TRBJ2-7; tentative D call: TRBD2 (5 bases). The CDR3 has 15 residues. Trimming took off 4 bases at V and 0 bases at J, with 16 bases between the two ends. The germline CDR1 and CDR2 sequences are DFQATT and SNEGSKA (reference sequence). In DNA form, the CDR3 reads TGCAGTGCTACTACCCAGCCTAGCAGCTCCTACGAGCAGTACTTC. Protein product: CSATTQPSSSYEQYF.

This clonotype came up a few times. Here the CDR3 reads CASSRPTGVLGAQPQHF. The CDR3 DNA reads TGTGCCAGTAGTCGTCCGACAGGGGTATTGGGGGCCCAGCCCCAGCATTTT. The J gene is TRBJ1-5, the V gene TRBV19; TRBD1 matches 8 bases. Germline trimming cut 5 bases from V and 7 bases from J; bases unmatched to any gene: 16. The germline V gene encodes CDR1 LNHDA and CDR2 SQIVND (reference sequence). This CDR3 is built from 17 residues. Based on the CDR3 plus reference TRBV19 and TRBJ1-5, the full variable domain is DGGITQSPKYLFRKEGQNVTLSCEQNLNHDAMYWYRQDPGQGLRLIYYSQIVNDFQKGDIAEGYSVSREKKESFPLTVTSAQKNPTAFYLCASSRPTGVLGAQPQHFGDGTRLSIL.

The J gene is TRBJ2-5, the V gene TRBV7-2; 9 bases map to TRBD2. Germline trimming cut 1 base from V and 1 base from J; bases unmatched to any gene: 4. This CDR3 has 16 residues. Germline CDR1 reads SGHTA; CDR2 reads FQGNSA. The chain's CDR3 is CASSLGPSGVQETQYF. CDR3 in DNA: TGTGCCAGCAGCTTAGGGCCTAGCGGGGTCCAAGAGACCCAGTACTTC. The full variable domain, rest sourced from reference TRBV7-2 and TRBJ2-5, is GAGVSQSPSNKVTEKGKDVELRCDPISGHTALYWYRQSLGQGLEFLIYFQGNSAPDKSGLPSDRFSAERTGGSVSTLTIQRTQQEDSAVYLCASSLGPSGVQETQYFGPGTRLLVL.

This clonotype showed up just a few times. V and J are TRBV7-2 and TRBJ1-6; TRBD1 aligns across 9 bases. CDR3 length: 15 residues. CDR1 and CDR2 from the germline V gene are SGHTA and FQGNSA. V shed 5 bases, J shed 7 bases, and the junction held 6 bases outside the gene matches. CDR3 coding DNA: TGTGCCAGCAGCCCGGGACAGGGTAGGAATTCACCCCTCCACTTT. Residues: CASSPGQGRNSPLHF.